The clone carrying this T cell receptor beta chain was seen many times. Its target is not known. CDR1 and CDR2 (germline): SGHRS, YFSETQ. The CDR3 length is 13 residues. Trimming cost V 4 bases and J 4 bases, with 12 bases left between them. TCRdb reprocessed the 5' RACE reads with MiXCR, giving one entry per CDR3 protein. The sample records just under 550,000 distinct CDR3 sequences, roughly 22% being singletons. This sample is drawn from a study of T-cell memory formation after mild COVID-19. Whole-study context: In these data, TCR clusters were largely donor specific.

Broader study findings: Clonal second-wave expansions that peaked on day 37 had unconfirmed SARS-CoV-2 specificity. CD4+ contracting clones were found mainly in CM and EM, and CD8+ ones in EMRA.

This receptor was obtained from an adult woman who had mild COVID-19 (a few samples of this study predate the infection). Cell type and time point are not known. This chain uses TRBV5-1 with TRBJ2-7; maybe TRBD1 (6 bases). Sequencing used PBMCs or a T cell subset sorted from them (not recorded which). Written as DNA, the CDR3 is TGCGCCAGCAGCCCAACAGGGATTTACGAGCAGTACTTC. This codes for CASSPTGIYEQYF.